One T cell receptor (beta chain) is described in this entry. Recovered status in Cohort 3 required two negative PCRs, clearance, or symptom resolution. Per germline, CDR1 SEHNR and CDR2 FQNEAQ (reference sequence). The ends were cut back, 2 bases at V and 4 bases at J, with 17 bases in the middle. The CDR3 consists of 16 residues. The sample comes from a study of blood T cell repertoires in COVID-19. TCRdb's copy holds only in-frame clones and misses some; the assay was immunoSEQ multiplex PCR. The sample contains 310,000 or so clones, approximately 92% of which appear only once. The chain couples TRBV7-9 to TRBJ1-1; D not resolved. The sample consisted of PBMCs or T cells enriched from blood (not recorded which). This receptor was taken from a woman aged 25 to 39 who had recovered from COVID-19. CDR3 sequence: CASSLLGSGRITEAFF. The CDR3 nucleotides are TGTGCCAGCAGCTTATTAGGGTCCGGGAGGATCACTGAAGCTTTCTTT.